The 28 T cell receptor beta chains listed next were all sequenced from one sample in a study of OX40 agonist ivuxolimab in advanced cancers. Generated by immunoSEQ multiplex PCR, the TCRdb table keeps only in-frame clones and is missing some. The sample shows 70,000 to 90,000 clones, over 85% of them seen only once. Sequenced material: CD4+ or CD8+ T cells sorted from blood, taken in a trial of the OX40 agonist ivuxolimab. Receptors originate from an adult with an advanced solid tumor such as melanoma, head and neck, liver or kidney cancer.

V usage is TRBV6-5 and J usage is TRBJ1-2, with TRBD1 matching 8 bases. Germline trimming cut 4 bases from V and 8 bases from J; bases unmatched to any gene: 9. Per germline, CDR1 MNHEY and CDR2 SVGAGI. The CDR3 contains 14 residues. This CDR3 is CASSSAGGATGYTF. The CDR3 DNA follows: TGTGCCAGCAGTTCCGCAGGGGGCGCAACAGGCTACACCTTC.

The rearrangement links TRBV9 to TRBJ2-5; D is possibly TRBD2 (6 bases). In germline, CDR1 is SGDLS, CDR2 YYNGEE. The CDR3 has 15 residues. Trimming removed 4 bases at V and 2 bases at J, with 15 bases between. CDR3 DNA sequence: TGTGCCAGCAGCCCCGGGACTCCCTCGCAAGAGACCCAGTACTTC. The encoded protein is CASSPGTPSQETQYF.

V usage is TRBV5-1 and J usage is TRBJ2-2, with 10 nucleotides matching TRBD2. V shed 1 base, J shed 7 bases, and the junction held 7 bases outside the gene matches. Germline V CDR1 and CDR2: SGHRS, YFSETQ. The CDR3 contains 16 residues. CDR3 in DNA: TGCGCCAGCAGCTTGACGCTAGCGGGAGAGAGCGGGGAGCTGTTTTTT. Encoded protein: CASSLTLAGESGELFF.

J is TRBJ2-3 and V is TRBV2; the D gene is possibly TRBD1 (6 bases). V was shortened by 11 bases and J by 2 bases, with 11 bases between the two germline ends. CDR3 length equals 12 residues. Germline CDR1 is SNHLY and CDR2 is FYNNEI. The CDR3 region is CAGGTSTDTQYF. CDR3 sequence (DNA): TGTGCCGGTGGGACATCCACAGATACGCAGTATTTT.

This clone has more than one count but fewer than ten. This chain joins TRBV28 and TRBJ1-5; D remains unclear. Looked up from germline, CDR1 is MDHEN and CDR2 is SYDVKM. With 4 bases removed from V and 7 bases from J, the gap between germline ends came to 2 bases. This CDR3 spans 10 amino acids. Here the CDR3 DNA reads TGTGCCAGCAGTTACCAGCCCCAGCATTTT. Protein product: CASSYQPQHF.

J is TRBJ1-3 and V is TRBV30; no definite D call. The CDR3 runs to 14 residues. Germline CDR1 is GTSNPN and CDR2 is SVGIG (reference sequence). Trimming left V 4 bases short and J 0 bases short, with 10 bases between. The CDR3 bases are TGTGCCTGGATAGGAGGGAACTCTGGAAACACCATATATTTT. This translates into CAWIGGNSGNTIYF.

The chain joins TRBV7-2 to TRBJ2-1, with 8 nucleotides matching TRBD2. The CDR3 sequence is 16 residues long. J lost 4 bases, V lost 0 bases, and 5 bases had no gene match. The V gene's germline CDR1 is SGHTA and CDR2 FQGNSA. CDR3 sequence (DNA): TGTGCCAGCAGCTTAGCGGCTAGCGGGCTTTACAATGAGCAGTTCTTC. It codes for CASSLAASGLYNEQFF.

This clone has only one observation. The chain has TRBV6-1 and TRBJ2-1; possibly TRBD2 for D (5 bases). Trimming shortened V by 5 bases and J by 2 bases, and 13 bases separated the two germline ends. This CDR3 is built from 15 residues. The germline gives CDR1 MNHNS, CDR2 SASEGT. DNA of the CDR3: TGTGCCAGCAGTAGGACTGACCTGACCTACAATGAGCAGTTCTTC. Translation gives CASSRTDLTYNEQFF.

V and J are TRBV5-4 and TRBJ1-1, with D possibly matching TRBD1 (6 bases). The CDR3 totals 13 residues. The germline CDR1 and CDR2 sequences are SGHNT and YYREEE (reference sequence). V shed 0 bases and J shed 5 bases, with 8 bases lying between them. The CDR3 DNA reads TGTGCCAGCAGCTTGGGGGGGGCTACTGAAGCTTTCTTT. Translating gives CASSLGGATEAFF.

The CDR3 DNA reads TGTGCCAGCAGCCCGGGACTCCGAGCGAACACCGGGGAGCTGTTTTTT. As protein: CASSPGLRANTGELFF. The chain has TRBV7-7 and TRBJ2-2, with a possible D match to TRBD2 (6 bases). V shed 5 bases and J shed 0 bases, with 13 bases lying between them. Germline-derived CDR1 and CDR2 are SSHAT and FNYEAQ (reference sequence). This CDR3 is 16 amino acids long.

In regard to this clone: Germline is not matched at one junction end, which may reflect a read error. This chain links TRBV5-1 with TRBJ2-2; no clear D gene. Germline CDR1 and CDR2: SGHRS and YFSETQ. This CDR3 spans 14 amino acids. The CDR3 spells CASSLSVTTGELFF. The DNA for the CDR3 is TGCGCCAGCAGCTTGTCAGTTACCACCGGAGAGCTGTTTTTT.

The genes are TRBV5-1 and TRBJ2-5; the match to TRBD1 covers 9 bases. Trimming cost V 4 bases and J 1 base; bases outside gene matches: 8. Germline loops: CDR1 SGHRS, CDR2 YFSETQ. This CDR3 is 16 amino acids long. The CDR3 loop is CASSQATGGPQETQYF. The DNA of the CDR3 is TGCGCCAGCAGCCAAGCCACAGGGGGCCCCCAAGAGACCCAGTACTTC.

The CDR3 sequence: CATKPGTQNEKLFF. CDR3 nucleotide sequence: TGTGCCACCAAGCCCGGGACGCAGAATGAAAAACTGTTTTTT. This sequence joins TRBV6-1 and TRBJ1-4; maybe TRBD1 (5 bases). The ends were cut back, 10 bases at V and 5 bases at J, with 17 bases in the middle. There are 14 residues in the CDR3. Germline values: CDR1 MNHNS, CDR2 SASEGT.

This chain joins TRBV6-1 and TRBJ1-4, with D possibly matching TRBD1 (6 bases). The germline CDR1 and CDR2 sequences are MNHNS and SASEGT. This CDR3 region has 14 residues. Deletions cut 6 bases from V and 5 bases from J, with 13 bases between. In DNA form, the CDR3 reads TGTGCCAGCAGCGGACAGCTAGGAAATGAAAAACTGTTTTTT. As protein: CASSGQLGNEKLFF.

The rearrangement uses TRBV14 and TRBJ2-5; the match to TRBD2 covers 8 bases. This CDR3 is built from 15 residues. CDR1 is SGHDN and CDR2 is FVKESK in the germline V gene. Germline trimming cut 2 bases from V and 4 bases from J; bases unmatched to any gene: 6. The CDR3 region is CASSQSGLAGETQYF. CDR3 coding DNA: TGTGCCAGCAGCCAATCCGGGCTAGCGGGAGAGACCCAGTACTTC.

The chain uses TRBV28 and TRBJ1-1; no firm D call. Trimming pared 6 bases from V and 6 bases from J, leaving 14 bases between. The length of the CDR3 is 13 residues. Germline lookup yields CDR1 MDHEN and CDR2 SYDVKM. CDR3 bases: TGTGCCAGCAGGCACCCCAACATTCCTGAAGCTTTCTTT. Translated, it gives CASRHPNIPEAFF.

The J gene is TRBJ2-3, the V gene TRBV27; D is uncertain. Germline V lookup: CDR1 MNHEY, CDR2 SMNVEV (reference sequence). The CDR3 loop spans 11 amino acids. V lost 4 bases to trimming and J lost 6 bases, with 5 bases between them. CDR3 DNA sequence: TGTGCCAGCAGTTCTTTTGATACGCAGTATTTT. Translation: CASSSFDTQYF.

The chain employs TRBV6-4 and TRBJ1-2, with D tentatively TRBD1 (6 bases). This CDR3 region has 12 residues. Trimming took 3 bases from V and 8 from J, leaving 10 bases between them. Germline CDR1 and CDR2: MRHNA and SNTAGT. The DNA for the CDR3 is TGTGCCAGCAGTGAGCCGGGACACGGCTACACCTTC. This gives the protein CASSEPGHGYTF.

The rearrangement uses TRBV15 and TRBJ1-1; 7 bases align to TRBD1. After removal of 1 base from V and 1 base from J, the junction contained 3 bases not matched to a gene. Germline V lookup: CDR1 LNHNV, CDR2 YYDKDF (reference sequence). This CDR3 is built from 15 residues. The CDR3 spells CATSRGRQGNTEAFF. The CDR3 DNA reads TGTGCCACCAGCAGAGGGAGACAGGGGAACACTGAAGCTTTCTTT. Combining the CDR3 with reference TRBV15 and TRBJ1-1 gives the whole variable domain DAMVIQNPRYQVTQFGKPVTLSCSQTLNHNVMYWYQQKSSQAPKLLFHYYDKDFNNEADTPDNFQSRRPNTSFCFLDIRSPGLGDTAMYLCATSRGRQGNTEAFFGQGTRLTVV.

The J gene is TRBJ1-1, the V gene TRBV30; TRBD1 might be the D (6 bases). Trimming pared 2 bases from V and 4 bases from J, leaving 11 bases between. Germline-derived CDR1 and CDR2 are GTSNPN and SVGIG (reference sequence). The length of the CDR3 is 13 residues. DNA of the CDR3: TGTGCCTGGAGTAGGGGGACTGGCACTGAAGCTTTCTTT. Translation: CAWSRGTGTEAFF.

This chain uses TRBV28 with TRBJ1-2; 8 positions agree with TRBD1. CDR3 length: 13 amino acids. Looked up from germline, CDR1 is MDHEN and CDR2 is SYDVKM. Trimming at V came to 4 bases and at J to 5 bases, leaving 3 bases not matched to a gene. DNA for the CDR3: TGTGCCAGCAGTTCCCGGACAGGGTATGGCTACACCTTC. It yields the protein CASSSRTGYGYTF.

The chain joins TRBV6-1 to TRBJ2-7; tentative D call: TRBD2 (6 bases). This CDR3 region has 14 residues. Germline values: CDR1 MNHNS, CDR2 SASEGT. Deletions cut 1 base from V and 3 bases from J, with 10 bases between. CDR3 sequence: CASSEGGAVYEQYF. As DNA, the CDR3 is TGTGCCAGCAGTGAAGGCGGGGCGGTCTACGAGCAGTACTTC.

The chain is built from TRBV5-1 and TRBJ2-5; TRBD1 matches 9 bases. CDR3 length equals 16 residues. Germline trimming cut 5 bases from V and 2 bases from J; bases unmatched to any gene: 10. CDR1 and CDR2 (germline): SGHRS, YFSETQ. For the CDR3, the DNA is TGCGCCAGCAGGCCTACAGGGGGCGTGTTTCAAGAGACCCAGTACTTC. Translating gives CASRPTGGVFQETQYF.

The chain couples TRBV29-1 to TRBJ2-7; TRBD1 aligns across 7 bases. Germline CDR1 and CDR2: SQVTM and ANQGSEA. The CDR3 is made up of 13 amino acids. V dropped 3 bases and J dropped 0; count of bases not matched to a gene: 2. The chain's CDR3 is CSVEPGGSYEQYF. In nucleotides, the CDR3 is TGCAGCGTTGAGCCAGGGGGCTCCTACGAGCAGTACTTC.

The CDR3 region is CASSARFGEQYF. Written as DNA, the CDR3 is TGTGCCAGCAGTGCCCGTTTCGGGGAGCAGTACTTC. The J gene is TRBJ2-5, the V gene TRBV27, with D possibly TRBD2 on 5 matching bases. The CDR3 consists of 12 residues. Trimming cost V 5 bases and J 11 bases, with 15 bases left between them. Germline V gene data show CDR1 as MNHEY and CDR2 as SMNVEV (reference sequence).

The chain links TRBV28 to TRBJ2-7; 10 bases fit TRBD1. V dropped 8 bases and J dropped 4; count of bases not matched to a gene: 5. Germline assignment: CDR1 MDHEN and CDR2 SYDVKM. The CDR3 runs 13 residues. CDR3 bases: TGTGCCAGCGACGGGACAGGGGAATACGAGCAGTACTTC. Its translation is CASDGTGEYEQYF.

The rearrangement links TRBV25-1 to TRBJ2-5; TRBD1 might be the D (6 bases). Trimming left V 6 bases short and J 3 bases short, with 8 bases between. CDR1 is MGHDK, CDR2 SYGVNS, per germline. CDR3 length equals 12 residues. The CDR3, as DNA: TGTGCCAGCAGGGGGGACAAAGAGACCCAGTACTTC. Translated: CASRGDKETQYF.

The genes are TRBV7-9 and TRBJ1-3, with 7 positions matching TRBD1. Germline CDR1 is SEHNR and CDR2 is FQNEAQ (reference sequence). The trim removed 3 bases at V and 4 bases at J, leaving 0 bases unmatched. This CDR3 spans 13 amino acids. Written as DNA, the CDR3 is TGTGCCAGCAGCTTGGGACAGGGAAACACCATATATTTT. Its protein is CASSLGQGNTIYF.